Following are 20 T cell receptor beta chains from one sample sequenced in a study of OX40 agonist ivuxolimab in advanced cancers. TCRdb keeps only in-frame clones here, not all; method: immunoSEQ multiplex PCR. Seen here are about 64,000 clones, approximately 88% observed once, and the top ten hold roughly 2.1%. This specimen was CD4+ or CD8+ T cells sorted from blood, taken in a trial of the OX40 agonist ivuxolimab. Receptor source: an adult with an advanced solid tumor such as melanoma, head and neck, liver or kidney cancer.

This clone was detected only a few times. This rearrangement joins TRBV11-2 to TRBJ1-6; possibly TRBD1 for D (5 bases). CDR1 SGHAT and CDR2 FQNNGV come from the germline V gene. This CDR3 is built from 15 residues. Trimming cost V 1 base and J 7 bases, with 11 bases left between them. CDR3 in amino acids: CASSLGGGYNSPLHF. CDR3 nucleotide sequence: TGTGCCAGCAGCTTAGGTGGGGGATACAATTCACCCCTCCACTTT. Full variable domain (outside the CDR3, taken from reference TRBV11-2 and TRBJ1-6): EAGVAQSPRYKIIEKRQSVAFWCNPISGHATLYWYQQILGQGPKLLIQFQNNGVVDDSQLPKDRFSAERLKGVDSTLKIQPAKLEDSAVYLCASSLGGGYNSPLHFGNGTRLTVT.

This clone was found once. The chain recombines TRBV11-3 with TRBJ2-1; 8 bases agree with TRBD1. Germline V gives CDR1 SGHNT, CDR2 YENEEA. Germline trimming cut 5 bases from V and 8 bases from J; bases unmatched to any gene: 2. CDR3 length: 12 amino acids. The chain's CDR3 is CASSGTGYEQFF. CDR3 bases: TGTGCCAGCAGCGGGACAGGTTATGAGCAGTTCTTC.

The V gene is TRBV27, the J gene TRBJ1-5, with D possibly being TRBD1 (5 bases). CDR3 length: 13 residues. Germline V gene sequence: CDR1 MNHEY, CDR2 SMNVEV (reference sequence). Trimming pared 8 bases from V and 11 bases from J, leaving 19 bases between. As DNA, the CDR3 is TGTGCCAGCTCTTGGGACCCCTTCGCGGCCCAGCATTTT. It encodes CASSWDPFAAQHF.

This chain links TRBV5-4 with TRBJ1-6, with TRBD1 matching over 9 bases. V was pared by 4 bases and J by 3 bases, with 5 bases of the junction left unmatched. Germline V CDR1 and CDR2: SGHNT, YYREEE (reference sequence). CDR3 length: 16 amino acids. The CDR3, as DNA: TGTGCCAGCAGCAAGGGACAGGGAAGCTATAATTCACCCCTCCACTTT. Its protein is CASSKGQGSYNSPLHF.

The chain couples TRBV2 to TRBJ2-5; TRBD2 matches at 14 bases. V lost 3 bases and J lost 5; bases outside the gene matches: 5. The germline V gene encodes CDR1 SNHLY and CDR2 FYNNEI. The CDR3 spans 16 residues. DNA of the CDR3: TGTGCCAGCAGTGAGGGACTAGCGGGGGTTTCGGAGACCCAGTACTTC. This translates into CASSEGLAGVSETQYF.

The chain links TRBV5-4 to TRBJ2-5, with 8 bases aligning to TRBD1. Per the germline V gene, CDR1 is SGHNT and CDR2 is YYREEE (reference sequence). V lost 0 bases to trimming and J lost 4 bases; unmatched junction nucleotides: 5. This CDR3 is built from 15 residues. CDR3: CASSLVGQGGETQYF. The CDR3 region has the DNA TGTGCCAGCAGCTTGGTCGGACAGGGCGGAGAGACCCAGTACTTC.

This CDR3 reads CASSSSGSETQYF. DNA of the CDR3: TGTGCCAGCAGCTCGAGTGGGTCTGAGACCCAGTACTTC. This chain links TRBV7-9 with TRBJ2-5; D call uncertain. The V gene lost 4 bases and the J gene lost 5 bases, with 11 bases spanning the gap. The germline CDR1 and CDR2 sequences are SEHNR and FQNEAQ (reference sequence). The CDR3 is made up of 13 amino acids.

The chain links TRBV4-3 to TRBJ2-3, with D possibly matching TRBD2 (6 bases). Per germline, CDR1 LGHNA and CDR2 YSLEER. The CDR3 extends over 17 amino acids. The germline V and J ends were trimmed by 1 base and 1 base, with 15 bases remaining between them. CDR3 loop: CASSQGPLSGGTDTQYF. The CDR3 DNA reads TGCGCCAGCAGCCAAGGGCCCCTATCGGGGGGCACAGATACGCAGTATTTT.

About this clone: The junction does not match germline at one end; this may be a read error. The chain joins TRBV19 to TRBJ1-4; perhaps TRBD1 as D (5 bases). The CDR3 contains 12 residues. The germline CDR1 and CDR2 sequences are LNHDA and SQIVND (reference sequence). The CDR3 DNA reads TGTGCCAGTAGTTTGCCAGGGTCTCCGTCTGATTTT. This translates into CASSLPGSPSDF.

The rearrangement uses TRBV7-8 and TRBJ2-3, with D possibly TRBD1 on 6 matching bases. V was trimmed by 2 bases and J by 8 bases, leaving 14 bases between them. From germline, CDR1 is SGHVS and CDR2 FQNEAQ. The CDR3 has 14 amino acids. The CDR3 spells CASSLRDTLGTQYF. The CDR3 DNA sequence: TGTGCCAGCAGCTTACGGGACACCTTAGGTACGCAGTATTTT. The entire variable domain, with the rest obtained from reference TRBV7-8 and TRBJ2-3, is as follows: GAGVSQSPRYKVAKRGQDVALRCDPISGHVSLFWYQQALGQGPEFLTYFQNEAQLDKSGLPSDRFFAERPEGSVSTLKIQRTQQEDSAVYLCASSLRDTLGTQYFGPGTRLTVL.

This chain links TRBV30 with TRBJ2-7; 9 bases line up with TRBD2. V lost 3 bases, J lost 0 bases, and 6 bases stayed unmatched. Per germline, CDR1 GTSNPN and CDR2 SVGIG (reference sequence). The CDR3 runs 15 residues. The DNA of the CDR3 is TGTGCCTGGAGCCGGAGCGGGGGGCTCTCCTACGAGCAGTACTTC. It translates to CAWSRSGGLSYEQYF.

This clone was seen just once. V gene TRBV19 combines with J gene TRBJ2-7; TRBD2 is a possible D gene (5 bases). CDR3 length: 15 residues. Trimming took off 4 bases at V and 0 bases at J, with 13 bases between the two ends. Germline V CDR1 and CDR2: LNHDA, SQIVND (reference sequence). CDR3 coding DNA: TGTGCCAGTAGTAGAGGCTGGGGAGACTCCTACGAGCAGTACTTC. The encoded protein is CASSRGWGDSYEQYF.

The rearrangement joins TRBV4-2 to TRBJ1-2, with D uncertain. The CDR3 is 16 amino acids. V lost 4 bases to trimming and J lost 0 bases, with 15 bases between them. Germline-derived CDR1 and CDR2 are LGHNA and YNFKEQ. CDR3 bases: TGTGCCAGCAGCCGGCCTCGTGAGGGAGCTAACTATGGCTACACCTTC. Encoded protein: CASSRPREGANYGYTF.

V gene TRBV7-2 combines with J gene TRBJ2-7; D remains ambiguous. V lost 5 bases and J 3 bases, leaving 11 bases between the germline ends. Germline-derived CDR1 and CDR2 are SGHTA and FQGNSA. The CDR3 contains 13 residues. The CDR3: CASSRNHYYEQYF. CDR3 nucleotides: TGTGCCAGCAGCCGCAACCATTACTACGAGCAGTACTTC.

The chain uses TRBV5-4 and TRBJ1-1; D is uncertain. CDR3 size: 11 residues. CDR1 and CDR2 from the germline V gene are SGHNT and YYREEE (reference sequence). V dropped 3 bases and J dropped 3 bases, with 3 bases sitting between them. The CDR3 loop is CASSWDTEAFF. In DNA form, the CDR3 reads TGTGCCAGCAGCTGGGACACTGAAGCTTTCTTT.

This clone appeared once. The chain employs TRBV9 and TRBJ2-1; D may match TRBD1 or TRBD2 (5 bases each). The CDR3 is 15 amino acids. Germline-derived CDR1 and CDR2 are SGDLS and YYNGEE. Trimming took 3 bases from V and 2 from J, leaving 12 bases between them. CDR3 loop: CASSAGGGAYNEQFF. Written as DNA, the CDR3 is TGTGCCAGCAGCGCAGGTGGGGGAGCCTACAATGAGCAGTTCTTC. Supplemented by reference TRBV9 and TRBJ2-1, the full variable domain reads DSGVTQTPKHLITATGQRVTLRCSPRSGDLSVYWYQQSLDQGLQFLIQYYNGEERAKGNILERFSAQQFPDLHSELNLSSLELGDSALYFCASSAGGGAYNEQFFGPGTRLTVL.

V gene TRBV19 combines with J gene TRBJ2-1, with 14 positions matching TRBD2. From germline, CDR1 is LNHDA and CDR2 SQIVND (reference sequence). CDR3 length: 16 amino acids. V lost 6 bases and J lost 2; bases outside the gene matches: 3. The CDR3 nucleotides read TGTGCCAGTAGGGGACTAGCGGGGGAAACCTACAATGAGCAGTTCTTC. This translates into CASRGLAGETYNEQFF.

This rearrangement joins TRBV7-2 to TRBJ2-7; 9 bases align to TRBD1. CDR1 SGHTA and CDR2 FQGNSA come from the germline V gene. The CDR3 covers 13 residues. V was clipped by 6 bases and J by 4 bases; unmatched bases: 4. CDR3 coding DNA: TGTGCCAGCAGGGCTGGGACAGGGTACGAGCAGTACTTC. It yields the protein CASRAGTGYEQYF. Full variable domain (missing parts from reference TRBV7-2 and TRBJ2-7): GAGVSQSPSNKVTEKGKDVELRCDPISGHTALYWYRQSLGQGLEFLIYFQGNSAPDKSGLPSDRFSAERTGGSVSTLTIQRTQQEDSAVYLCASRAGTGYEQYFGPGTRLTVT.

This clone has a handful of counts. This chain joins TRBV29-1 and TRBJ1-2; 12 positions agree with TRBD1. The V segment lost 4 bases and the J segment 6 bases; nucleotides outside the gene matches: 6. Per germline, CDR1 SQVTM and CDR2 ANQGSEA. This CDR3 has 14 amino acids. The CDR3 DNA reads as TGCAGCGTTGCCCCCGGGACAGGGGGCAATGGCTACACCTTC. Its protein product is CSVAPGTGGNGYTF.

The table lists this clone with a few counts. This chain links TRBV2 with TRBJ1-2; D is possibly TRBD1 (6 bases). CDR1 SNHLY and CDR2 FYNNEI come from the germline V gene. Trimming took off 6 bases at V and 1 base at J, with 12 bases between the two ends. The length of the CDR3 is 14 residues. The CDR3 is CASSRDTGNYGYTF. CDR3 sequence (DNA): TGTGCCAGCAGCCGGGACACCGGTAACTATGGCTACACCTTC.